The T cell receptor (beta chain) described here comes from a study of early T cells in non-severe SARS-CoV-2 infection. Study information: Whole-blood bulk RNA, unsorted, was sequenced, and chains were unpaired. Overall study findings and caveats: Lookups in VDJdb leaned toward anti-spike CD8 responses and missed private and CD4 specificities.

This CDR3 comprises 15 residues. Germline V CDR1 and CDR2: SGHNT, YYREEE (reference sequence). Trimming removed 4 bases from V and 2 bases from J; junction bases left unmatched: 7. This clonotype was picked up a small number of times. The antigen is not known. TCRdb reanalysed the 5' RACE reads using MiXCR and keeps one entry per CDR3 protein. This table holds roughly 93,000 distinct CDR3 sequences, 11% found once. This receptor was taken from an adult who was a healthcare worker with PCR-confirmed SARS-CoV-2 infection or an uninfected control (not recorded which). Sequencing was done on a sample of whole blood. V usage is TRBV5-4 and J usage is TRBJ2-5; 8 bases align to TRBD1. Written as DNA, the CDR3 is TGTGCCAGCAGCCTCCGGACAGGGCAGCAAGAGACCCAGTACTTC. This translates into CASSLRTGQQETQYF.